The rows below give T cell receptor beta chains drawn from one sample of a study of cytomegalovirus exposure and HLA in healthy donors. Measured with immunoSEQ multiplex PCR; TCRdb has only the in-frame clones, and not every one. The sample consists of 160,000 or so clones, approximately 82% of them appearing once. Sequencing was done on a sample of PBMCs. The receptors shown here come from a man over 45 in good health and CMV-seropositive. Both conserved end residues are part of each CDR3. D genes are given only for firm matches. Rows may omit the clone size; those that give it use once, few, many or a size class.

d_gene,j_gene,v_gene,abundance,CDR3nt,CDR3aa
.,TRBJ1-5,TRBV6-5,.,TGTGCCAGCAGTCTATCCGGAGGGAATCAGCCCCAGCATTTT,CASSLSGGNQPQHF
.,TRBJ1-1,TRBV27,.,TGTGCCAACCAGGGATCTGAAGCTTTCTTT,CANQGSEAFF
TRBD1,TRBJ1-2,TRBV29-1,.,TGCAGCGCAGGGGGCAGTGGAGGCTACACCTTC,CSAGGSGGYTF
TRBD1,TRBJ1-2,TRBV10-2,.,TGCGCCAGCAGTCGCGGACAGGGTGACTATGGCTACACCTTC,CASSRGQGDYGYTF
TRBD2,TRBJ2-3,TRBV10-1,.,TGCGCCAGCAGTGATTGGGCTAGCGGGGAGCCAGATACGCAGTATTTT,CASSDWASGEPDTQYF
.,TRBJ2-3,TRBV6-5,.,TGTGCCAGCAGTTACTCCGCGGGAAGTGGGCAGTATTTT,CASSYSAGSGQYF
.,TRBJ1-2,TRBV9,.,TGTGCCAGCAGCGTAGCGAATGGTCTAGGCTATGGCTACACCTTC,CASSVANGLGYGYTF
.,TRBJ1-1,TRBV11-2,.,TGTGCCAGCAGCTTAGGGCCTGAAGCTTTCTTT,CASSLGPEAFF
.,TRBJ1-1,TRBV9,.,TGTGCCAGCAGCGTAGGGAGCATGAACACTGAAGCTTTCTTT,CASSVGSMNTEAFF
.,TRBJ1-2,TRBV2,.,TGTGCCAGCCCTGACGGGACACTGAGTGGCTACACCTTC,CASPDGTLSGYTF
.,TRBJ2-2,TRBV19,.,TGTGCCAGTAGTATAGTGGACGGCGGGGATACCGGGGAGCTGTTTTTT,CASSIVDGGDTGELFF
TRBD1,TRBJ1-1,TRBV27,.,TGTGCCAGCAGTGCACTTGGGACAGGGCGGATTAACACTGAAGCTTTCTTT,CASSALGTGRINTEAFF
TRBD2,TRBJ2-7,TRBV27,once,TGTGCCAGCAGGATTGTTACTAGCGGGGAGCAGTACTTC,CASRIVTSGEQYF